This TCR beta chain was identified during a study of T cells in Graves' hyperthyroidism and ophthalmopathy. It was RNA transcripts that yielded the amplified TCR beta CDR3 regions. The HTBI primer set served for first-round RT-PCR of the TCR CDR3. Each CDR3 protein gets one entry after TCRdb re-called the multiplex PCR reads with MiXCR. The table shows approximately 560,000 distinct CDR3 sequences, with more than 45% occurring only once. CDR1 and CDR2 (germline): SGHTA, FQGNSA. Trimming took 5 bases from V and 1 from J; bases not matched to a gene: 8. The CDR3 is 18 residues long. Stable Graves' hyperthyroidism denoted no ophthalmopathy progression over 18 months.

This TCR was recovered from a young woman with Graves' hyperthyroidism. Sequencing input: peripheral blood or thyroid tissue (not recorded which). The chain joins TRBV7-2 to TRBJ2-5; 15 positions match TRBD2. The CDR3 DNA is TGTGCCAGCAGCGGGCGGACTAGCGGGAGGGCCATCCAAGAGACCCAGTACTTC. The encoded protein is CASSGRTSGRAIQETQYF.